A single sample gave rise to the 4 T cell receptor beta chains below, sequenced in a study of T cell changes during pregnancy in multiple sclerosis. Clones were sequenced by immunoSEQ multiplex PCR, and TCRdb holds only the in-frame ones, with some missing. Here the sample spans under 45,000 clones, approximately 90% being singletons. Sequencing used CD4+ T cells from peripheral blood mononuclear cells, obtained in the second trimester of pregnancy. These receptors were obtained from a female donor with multiple sclerosis, enrolled in a pregnancy study.

In regard to this clone: At one boundary the junction diverges from the germline segment, which might be a read error. The gene calls are TRBV13 and TRBJ2-7, with a tentative D call TRBD2 (5 bases). This CDR3 comprises 12 residues. The germline CDR1 and CDR2 sequences are PRHDT and FYEKMQ (reference sequence). In DNA form, the CDR3 reads TGTGCCAGCAGCTTCGGGGTTTACGCGCAGTACTTC. It specifies CASSFGVYAQYF.

This chain joins TRBV15 and TRBJ2-7; 13 bases agree with TRBD2. Germline trimming cut 2 bases from V and 6 bases from J; bases unmatched to any gene: 7. The length of the CDR3 is 16 residues. Germline values: CDR1 LNHNV, CDR2 YYDKDF (reference sequence). Here the CDR3 DNA reads TGTGCCACCAGCAGATCCCGGACTAGCGGGAGTGTCGAGCAGTACTTC. This gives the protein CATSRSRTSGSVEQYF.

The genes are TRBV7-2 and TRBJ1-3; 8 bases fit TRBD1. Looked up from germline, CDR1 is SGHTA and CDR2 is FQGNSA. V lost 3 bases to trimming and J lost 1 base; unmatched junction nucleotides: 5. The CDR3 length is 16 residues. Written as DNA, the CDR3 is TGTGCCAGCAGCTTCGACAGGGGTGATTCTGGAAACACCATATATTTT. It translates to CASSFDRGDSGNTIYF. The entire variable domain, with the rest obtained from reference TRBV7-2 and TRBJ1-3, is as follows: GAGVSQSPSNKVTEKGKDVELRCDPISGHTALYWYRQSLGQGLEFLIYFQGNSAPDKSGLPSDRFSAERTGGSVSTLTIQRTQQEDSAVYLCASSFDRGDSGNTIYFGEGSWLTVV.

This clone was counted only a few times. The V call is TRBV7-3, the J call TRBJ1-1; D unresolved. V was cut by 3 bases and J by 1 base, with 6 bases left in between. The CDR3 loop spans 13 amino acids. Germline lookup yields CDR1 SGHTA and CDR2 FQGTGA. This chain's CDR3 is CASSFGTNTEAFF. In nucleotides, the CDR3 is TGTGCCAGCAGCTTTGGCACGAACACTGAAGCTTTCTTT.